This T cell receptor (beta chain) was identified during a study of blood T cell repertoires in COVID-19. Study overall: From T cells, B-cell-depleted T cells, or PBMCs came the material, which was cDNA or gDNA.

The CDR3 has 14 residues. Germline CDR1 SNHLY, CDR2 FYNNEI. Deletions cut 7 bases from V and 5 bases from J, with 17 bases between. In the authors' workflow: Amplification of reference gene primers was used by the study to estimate nucleated cell counts. Here immunoSEQ multiplex PCR was the method, and the copy in TCRdb shows in-frame clones only, minus some. From that table come the V and J calls and clone size; the DNA was used to work out D and trimming. Among 220,000 or so clones listed, approximately 84% were seen once. The rearrangement joins TRBV2 to TRBJ1-1; D is possibly TRBD1 (6 bases). Sequencing used peripheral blood. The sequence derives from an elderly woman with acute or convalescent COVID-19. The CDR3 loop reads CASIRRGRGTEAFF. The CDR3 coding sequence is TGTGCCAGCATTAGACGGGGTAGGGGGACTGAAGCTTTCTTT.